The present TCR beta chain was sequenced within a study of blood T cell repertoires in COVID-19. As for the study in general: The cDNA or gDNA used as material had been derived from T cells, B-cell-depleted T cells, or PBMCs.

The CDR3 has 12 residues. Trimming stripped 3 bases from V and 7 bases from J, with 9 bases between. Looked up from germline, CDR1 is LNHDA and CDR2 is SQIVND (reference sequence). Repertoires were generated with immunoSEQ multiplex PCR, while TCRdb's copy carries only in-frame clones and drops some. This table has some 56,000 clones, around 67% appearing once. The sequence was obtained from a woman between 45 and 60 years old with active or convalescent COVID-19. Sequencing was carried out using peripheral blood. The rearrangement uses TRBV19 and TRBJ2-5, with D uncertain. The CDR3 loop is CASSMKLGTQYF. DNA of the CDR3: TGTGCCAGTAGTATGAAGCTTGGGACCCAGTACTTC.